The T cell receptor (beta chain) described here comes from a study of a mutant IDH1 vaccine in newly diagnosed glioma. Study in general: Following radiotherapy alone, or alongside temozolomide cycles, vaccination was started after an interval of 4-6 weeks. Most had both radiotherapy and temozolomide beforehand; others had only one. Treated patients were around 62% male, approximately 40% female, mean age roughly 39 years. Study-level points and caveats: A vaccine-induced immune response developed in approximately 94% of the patients.

From germline, CDR1 is KGHSH and CDR2 LQKENI. V lost 2 bases to trimming and J lost 6 bases, with 17 bases between them. The CDR3 runs to 15 residues. Time point described: week 35, safety follow-up. The study gave 300 ug of mutant IDH1 20-mer peptide per vaccine dose, with topical imiquimod. Profiling relied on immunoSEQ multiplex PCR, and the TCRdb table lists in-frame clones only, not all of them. The table records some 29,000 clones, under 85% of them present only once. Note on this clone: The antigen remains undetermined.

This TCR was sampled from a woman in her 30s with glioma. Some clones in this sample may be carry-over from other donors' samples. This chain links TRBV18 with TRBJ2-7; weak D call: TRBD2 (5 bases). The starting material was PBMCs, obtained from a glioma patient whose treatment included an IDH1 peptide vaccine. In DNA, the CDR3 is TGTGCCAGCTCACCAGAAAGCGGAGCCCCTGGCGAGCAGTACTTC. Protein product: CASSPESGAPGEQYF.